The 3 T cell receptor beta chains below all came from one sample that was sequenced in a study of beta chain features in type 1 diabetes. Reverse transcribing all isolated RNA meant expressed TCRB transcripts were sequenced. Clones were read by immunoSEQ multiplex PCR, and TCRdb kept only the in-frame ones, dropping some. Of about 620,000 clones in the sample, around 16% were seen once. Sequenced: naive CD4+ T cells from blood. These receptors originate from a man between 18 and 29 years old in good health.

CDR3 loop: CASSGGRSTKNIQYF. The CDR3 region has the DNA TGTGCCAGCAGTGGGGGGCGATCGACCAAAAACATTCAGTACTTC. J is TRBJ2-4 and V is TRBV5-4, with D perhaps being TRBD1 or TRBD2 (6 bases each). This CDR3 is built from 15 residues. Germline V gene data show CDR1 as SGHNT and CDR2 as YYREEE (reference sequence). Trimming stripped 5 bases from V and 2 bases from J, with 14 bases between.

The chain carries TRBV2 and TRBJ2-7, with 8 nucleotides matching TRBD2. With V trimmed by 7 bases and J by 1 base, 9 bases remained unmatched. This CDR3 spans 15 amino acids. CDR1 is SNHLY and CDR2 is FYNNEI in the germline V gene. CDR3 nucleotides: TGTGCCAGCAAGGAACGGGCGGGGGGATCCTACGAGCAGTACTTC. Encoded protein: CASKERAGGSYEQYF.

J is TRBJ2-3 and V is TRBV5-1; D call uncertain. V was cut by 0 bases and J by 2 bases, with 7 bases left in between. CDR3 length equals 14 residues. Germline V CDR1 and CDR2: SGHRS, YFSETQ. CDR3 amino acids: CASSLVTNTDTQYF. The CDR3 coding sequence is TGCGCCAGCAGCTTGGTTACCAACACAGATACGCAGTATTTT.